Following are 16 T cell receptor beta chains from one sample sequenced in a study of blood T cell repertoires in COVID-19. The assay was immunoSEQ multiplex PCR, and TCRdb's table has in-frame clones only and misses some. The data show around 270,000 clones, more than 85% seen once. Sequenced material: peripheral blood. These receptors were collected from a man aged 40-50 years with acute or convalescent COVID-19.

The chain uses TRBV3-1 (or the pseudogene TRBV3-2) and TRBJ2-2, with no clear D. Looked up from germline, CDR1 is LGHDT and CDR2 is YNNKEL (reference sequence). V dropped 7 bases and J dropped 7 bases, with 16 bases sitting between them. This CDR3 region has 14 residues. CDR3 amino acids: CASTHRTRDGELFF. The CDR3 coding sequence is TGTGCCAGCACCCATAGAACGCGTGACGGGGAGCTGTTTTTT.

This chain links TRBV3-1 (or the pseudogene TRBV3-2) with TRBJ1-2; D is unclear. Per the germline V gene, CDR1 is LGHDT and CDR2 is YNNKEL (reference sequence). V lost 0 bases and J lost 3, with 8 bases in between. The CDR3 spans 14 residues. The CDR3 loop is CASSQDSPDYGYTF. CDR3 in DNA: TGTGCCAGCAGCCAAGACTCTCCAGACTATGGCTACACCTTC.

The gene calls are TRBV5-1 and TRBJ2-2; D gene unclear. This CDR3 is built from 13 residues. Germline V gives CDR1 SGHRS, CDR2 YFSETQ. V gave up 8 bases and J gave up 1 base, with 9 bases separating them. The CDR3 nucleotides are TGCGCCAGTTCCGGCGGGAACACCGGGGAGCTGTTTTTT. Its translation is CASSGGNTGELFF.

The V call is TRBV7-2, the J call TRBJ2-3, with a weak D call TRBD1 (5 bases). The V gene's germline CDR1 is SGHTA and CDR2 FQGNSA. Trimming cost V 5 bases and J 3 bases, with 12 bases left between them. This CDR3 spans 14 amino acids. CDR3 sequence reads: CASSPAGQTDTQYF. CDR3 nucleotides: TGTGCCAGCAGCCCCGCAGGGCAGACAGATACGCAGTATTTT.

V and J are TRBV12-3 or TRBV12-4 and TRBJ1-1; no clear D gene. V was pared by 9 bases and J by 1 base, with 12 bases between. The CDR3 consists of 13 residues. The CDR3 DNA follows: TGTGCCAGTGCGTTCCTAGGGAACACTGAAGCTTTCTTT. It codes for CASAFLGNTEAFF.

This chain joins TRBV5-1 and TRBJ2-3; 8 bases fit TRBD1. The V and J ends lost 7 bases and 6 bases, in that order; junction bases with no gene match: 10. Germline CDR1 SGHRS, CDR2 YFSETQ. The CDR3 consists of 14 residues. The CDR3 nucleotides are TGCGCCAGCTGCCAAACAGGGGACAGGGATACGCAGTATTTT. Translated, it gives CASCQTGDRDTQYF.

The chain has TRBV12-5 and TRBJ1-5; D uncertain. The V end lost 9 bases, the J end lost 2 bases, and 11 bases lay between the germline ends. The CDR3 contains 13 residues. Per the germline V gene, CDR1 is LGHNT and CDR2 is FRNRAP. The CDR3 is CASSGSGNQPQHF. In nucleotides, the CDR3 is TGTGCTAGCTCGGGGTCTGGCAATCAGCCCCAGCATTTT.

CDR3 bases: TGTGCCAGTAGTCTGGGACAGGGCTGGGATTCACCCCTCCACTTT. It specifies CASSLGQGWDSPLHF. The chain employs TRBV19 and TRBJ1-6; 9 bases agree with TRBD1. V lost 5 bases, J lost 8 bases, and 7 bases stayed unmatched. Germline V gives CDR1 LNHDA, CDR2 SQIVND (reference sequence). The length of the CDR3 is 15 residues. Filled out from reference TRBV19 and TRBJ1-6, the complete variable domain reads DGGITQSPKYLFRKEGQNVTLSCEQNLNHDAMYWYRQDPGQGLRLIYYSQIVNDFQKGDIAEGYSVSREKKESFPLTVTSAQKNPTAFYLCASSLGQGWDSPLHFGNGTRLTVT.

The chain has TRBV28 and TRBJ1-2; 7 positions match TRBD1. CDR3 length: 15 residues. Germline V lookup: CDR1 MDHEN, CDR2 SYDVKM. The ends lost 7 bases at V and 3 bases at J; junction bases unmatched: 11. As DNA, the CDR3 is TGTGCCAGCACCCCACCCGACAGGGTTTACTATGGCTACACCTTC. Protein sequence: CASTPPDRVYYGYTF.

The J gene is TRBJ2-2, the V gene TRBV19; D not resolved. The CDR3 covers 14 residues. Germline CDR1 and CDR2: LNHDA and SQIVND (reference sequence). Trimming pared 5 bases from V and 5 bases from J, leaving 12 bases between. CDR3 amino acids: CASSVGQKTGELFF. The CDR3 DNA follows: TGTGCCAGTAGTGTTGGTCAGAAGACCGGGGAGCTGTTTTTT. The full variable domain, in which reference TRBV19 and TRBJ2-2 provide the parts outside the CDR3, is DGGITQSPKYLFRKEGQNVTLSCEQNLNHDAMYWYRQDPGQGLRLIYYSQIVNDFQKGDIAEGYSVSREKKESFPLTVTSAQKNPTAFYLCASSVGQKTGELFFGEGSRLTVL.

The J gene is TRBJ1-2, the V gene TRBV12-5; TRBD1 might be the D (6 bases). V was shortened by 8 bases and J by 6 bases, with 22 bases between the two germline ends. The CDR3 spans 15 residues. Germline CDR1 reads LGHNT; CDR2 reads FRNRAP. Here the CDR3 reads CASKLEAGGADGYTF. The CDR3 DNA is TGTGCTAGTAAGCTCGAAGCGGGGGGGGCTGATGGCTACACCTTC.

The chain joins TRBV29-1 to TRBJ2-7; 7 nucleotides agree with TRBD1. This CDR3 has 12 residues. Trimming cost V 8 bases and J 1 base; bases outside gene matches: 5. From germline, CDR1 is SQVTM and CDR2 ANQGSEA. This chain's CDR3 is CSFRTGSYEQYF. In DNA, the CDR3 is TGCAGCTTCAGGACAGGATCCTACGAGCAGTACTTC.

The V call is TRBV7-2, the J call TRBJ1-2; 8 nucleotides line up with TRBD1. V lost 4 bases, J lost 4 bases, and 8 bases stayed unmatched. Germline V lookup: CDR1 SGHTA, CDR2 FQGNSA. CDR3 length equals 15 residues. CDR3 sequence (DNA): TGTGCCAGCAGCTCTCGACAGGGGTATAGCTATGGCTACACCTTC. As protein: CASSSRQGYSYGYTF.

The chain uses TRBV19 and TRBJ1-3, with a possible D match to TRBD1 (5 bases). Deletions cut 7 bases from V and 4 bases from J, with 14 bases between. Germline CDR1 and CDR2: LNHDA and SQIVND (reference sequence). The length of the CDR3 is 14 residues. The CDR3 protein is CASTTGGSGNTIYF. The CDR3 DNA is TGTGCCAGTACTACGGGGGGTTCCGGAAACACCATATATTTT. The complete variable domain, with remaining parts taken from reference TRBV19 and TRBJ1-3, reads DGGITQSPKYLFRKEGQNVTLSCEQNLNHDAMYWYRQDPGQGLRLIYYSQIVNDFQKGDIAEGYSVSREKKESFPLTVTSAQKNPTAFYLCASTTGGSGNTIYFGEGSWLTVV.

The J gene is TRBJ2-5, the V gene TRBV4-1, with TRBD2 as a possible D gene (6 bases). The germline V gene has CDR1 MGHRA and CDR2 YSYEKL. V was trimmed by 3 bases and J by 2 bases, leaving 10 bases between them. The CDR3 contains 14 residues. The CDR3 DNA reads TGCGCCAGCAGCCAGGGGGGACTTCAAGAGACCCAGTACTTC. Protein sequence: CASSQGGLQETQYF.

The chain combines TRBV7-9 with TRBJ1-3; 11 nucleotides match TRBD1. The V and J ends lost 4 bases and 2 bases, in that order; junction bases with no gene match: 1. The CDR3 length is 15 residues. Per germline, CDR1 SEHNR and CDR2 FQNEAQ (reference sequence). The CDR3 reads CASSSDRGPGNTIYF. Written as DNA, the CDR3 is TGTGCCAGCAGCTCGGACAGGGGGCCTGGAAACACCATATATTTT.